This T cell receptor beta chain is drawn from a study of blood T cell repertoires in COVID-19. Study background: Collection of acute and convalescent COVID-19 samples took place in the United States, Italy and Spain. From T cells, B-cell-depleted T cells, or PBMCs came the material, which was cDNA or gDNA.

A single count supports this clone. Different DNA sequences within this sample yield the same CDR3. The authors' processing: Amplification of reference gene primers provided the estimated nucleated cell counts. TCRdb's table, derived via immunoSEQ multiplex PCR, lists solely in-frame clones and lacks some. The DNA gave D and trimming, while V, J and clone size come from that table. The sample holds 350,000 or so clones; roughly 88% are singletons and the top ten take 1.5% to 2%. The junction had 4 bases not matched to a gene; V was cut back by 1 base and J by 2 bases. Germline V gives CDR1 SNHLY, CDR2 FYNNEI. The CDR3 is 15 amino acids.

The source material was peripheral blood. This TCR derives from a woman in her twenties or thirties with COVID-19, enrolled during active disease. The chain employs TRBV2 and TRBJ1-2; 7 bases map to TRBD1. CDR3 in DNA: TGTGCCAGCAGTGAAGTAGCAGGGGGAAACTATGGCTACACCTTC. This encodes CASSEVAGGNYGYTF.